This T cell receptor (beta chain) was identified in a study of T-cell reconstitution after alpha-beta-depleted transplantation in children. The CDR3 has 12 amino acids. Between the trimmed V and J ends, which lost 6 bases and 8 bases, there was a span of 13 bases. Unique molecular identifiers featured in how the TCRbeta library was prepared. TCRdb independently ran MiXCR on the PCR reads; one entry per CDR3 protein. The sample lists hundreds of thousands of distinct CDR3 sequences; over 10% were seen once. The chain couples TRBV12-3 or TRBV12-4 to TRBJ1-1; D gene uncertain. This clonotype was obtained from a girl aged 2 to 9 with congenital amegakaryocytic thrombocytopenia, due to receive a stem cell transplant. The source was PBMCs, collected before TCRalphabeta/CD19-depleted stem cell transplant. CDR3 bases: TGTGCCAGCAGGCTCAACCCCGTCGAAGCTTTCTTT. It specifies CASRLNPVEAFF.